The TCR beta chain under discussion was sequenced for a study of blood T cell repertoires in COVID-19. This clone was picked up a small number of times. This CDR3 contains 11 residues. Looked up from germline, CDR1 is WNHNN and CDR2 is SYGVQD (reference sequence). V was trimmed by 6 bases and J by 7 bases, leaving 10 bases between them. Repertoires were generated with immunoSEQ multiplex PCR, while TCRdb's copy carries only in-frame clones and drops some. The data show about 200,000 clones, around 84% seen once. The rearrangement uses TRBV10-1 and TRBJ2-7, with D possibly being TRBD2 (5 bases). The sequenced sample consisted of peripheral blood. The TCR sequence derives from a man in his fifties or sixties with acute or convalescent COVID-19. The CDR3 DNA follows: TGCGCCAGCAGCGCAACGGGGGAGCAGTACTTC. Residues: CASSATGEQYF.